What follows is one TCR beta chain and its context. As yet, its antigen is unknown. The data belong to a study of cytomegalovirus exposure and HLA in healthy donors. The study's findings and limits: Among TCR beta chains, those listed as cytomegalovirus-associated numbered roughly 150. Testing in vitro showed a few CMV-associated chains specific for CMV antigens.

Vbeta (60) and Jbeta (13) primers were used in the PCR. Profiling relied on immunoSEQ multiplex PCR, and the TCRdb table lists in-frame clones only, not all of them. The sample comprises under 150,000 clones, 60% to 85% of which are singletons, and over 1% rests with the top ten. The V gene's germline CDR1 is MRHNA and CDR2 SNTAGT. The CDR3 contains 15 residues. J gave up 0 bases and V 3 bases, and 2 bases lay outside the gene matches. The receptor's source is a male donor in good health and CMV-seropositive. The sequenced sample consisted of PBMCs. The genes are TRBV6-4 and TRBJ2-5; 9 bases align to TRBD2. CDR3 sequence: CASSELAGNQETQYF. CDR3 in DNA: TGTGCCAGCAGTGAGCTAGCGGGGAACCAAGAGACCCAGTACTTC.